This TCR beta chain was recorded in a study of low-dose radiotherapy and immunotherapy resistance in tumors. Alpha and beta chains were covered, as first-strand cDNA relied on TRAV- and TRBV-specific primers. TCR amplification involved 20 to 25 PCR cycles with a constant-region primer and V-primer adapter. Via MiXCR, TCRdb re-called the reads, giving one row per CDR3 protein. Of approximately 89,000 distinct CDR3 sequences listed, 15% to 20% are singletons. The sample's time point: before trial treatment. Germline-derived CDR1 and CDR2 are SGHRS and YFSETQ. There are 13 residues in the CDR3. Trimming shortened V by 5 bases and J by 4 bases, and 10 bases separated the two germline ends.

This clonotype was sampled from a male donor with prostate cancer. The sequencing used PBMCs, collected before treatment. The chain uses TRBV5-1 and TRBJ1-5; no clear D. CDR3 in DNA: TGCGCCAGCAGGGATTCGGAGAATCAGCCCCAGCATTTT. Protein sequence: CASRDSENQPQHF.